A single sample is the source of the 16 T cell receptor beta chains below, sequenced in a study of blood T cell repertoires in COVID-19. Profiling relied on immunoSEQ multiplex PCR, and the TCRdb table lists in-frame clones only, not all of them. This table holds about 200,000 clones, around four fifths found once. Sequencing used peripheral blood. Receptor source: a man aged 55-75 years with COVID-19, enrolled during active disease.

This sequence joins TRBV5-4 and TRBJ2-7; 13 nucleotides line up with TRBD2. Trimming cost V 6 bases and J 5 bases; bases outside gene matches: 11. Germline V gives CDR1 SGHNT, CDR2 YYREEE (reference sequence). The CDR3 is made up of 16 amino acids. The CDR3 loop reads CASKPGGLAGVNEQYF. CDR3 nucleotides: TGTGCCAGCAAACCCGGCGGACTAGCGGGAGTAAACGAGCAGTACTTC.

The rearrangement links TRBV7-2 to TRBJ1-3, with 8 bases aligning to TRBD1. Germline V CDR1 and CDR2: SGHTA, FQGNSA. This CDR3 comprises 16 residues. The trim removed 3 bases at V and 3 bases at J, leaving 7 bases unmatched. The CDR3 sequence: CASSFVAGGNGNTIYF. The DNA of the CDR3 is TGTGCCAGCAGCTTTGTGGCAGGGGGCAATGGAAACACCATATATTTT.

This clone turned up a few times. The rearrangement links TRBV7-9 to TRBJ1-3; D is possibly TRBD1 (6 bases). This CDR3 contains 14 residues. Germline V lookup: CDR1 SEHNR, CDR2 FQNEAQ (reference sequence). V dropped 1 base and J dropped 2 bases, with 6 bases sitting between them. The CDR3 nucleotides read TGTGCCAGCAGCTTAGACAGGGCTGGAAACACCATATATTTT. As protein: CASSLDRAGNTIYF.

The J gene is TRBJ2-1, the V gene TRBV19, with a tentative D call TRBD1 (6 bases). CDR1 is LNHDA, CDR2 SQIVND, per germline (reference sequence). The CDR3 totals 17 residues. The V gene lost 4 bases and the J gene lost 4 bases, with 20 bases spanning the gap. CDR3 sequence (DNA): TGTGCCAGTAGTAATGGGGACAATCGGTTGAATTACAATGAGCAGTTCTTC. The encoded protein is CASSNGDNRLNYNEQFF. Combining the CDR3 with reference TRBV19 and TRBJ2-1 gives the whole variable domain DGGITQSPKYLFRKEGQNVTLSCEQNLNHDAMYWYRQDPGQGLRLIYYSQIVNDFQKGDIAEGYSVSREKKESFPLTVTSAQKNPTAFYLCASSNGDNRLNYNEQFFGPGTRLTVL.

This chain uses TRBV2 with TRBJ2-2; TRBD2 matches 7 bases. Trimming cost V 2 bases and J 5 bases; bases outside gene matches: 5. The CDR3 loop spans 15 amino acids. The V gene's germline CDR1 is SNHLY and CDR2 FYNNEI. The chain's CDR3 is CASSEIWGGTGELFF. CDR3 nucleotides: TGTGCCAGCAGTGAAATATGGGGGGGAACCGGGGAGCTGTTTTTT. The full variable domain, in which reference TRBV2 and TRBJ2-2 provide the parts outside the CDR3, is EPEVTQTPSHQVTQMGQEVILRCVPISNHLYFYWYRQILGQKVEFLVSFYNNEISEKSEIFDDQFSVERPDGSNFTLKIRSTKLEDSAMYFCASSEIWGGTGELFFGEGSRLTVL.

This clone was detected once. CDR3 residues: CAWSVQVGGYGYTF. The CDR3 DNA follows: TGTGCCTGGAGTGTACAGGTCGGGGGCTATGGCTACACCTTC. The chain carries TRBV30 and TRBJ1-2, with a tentative D call TRBD1 (5 bases). CDR1 and CDR2 from the germline V gene are GTSNPN and SVGIG (reference sequence). V was trimmed by 0 bases and J by 4 bases, leaving 12 bases between them. The CDR3 is 14 residues long.

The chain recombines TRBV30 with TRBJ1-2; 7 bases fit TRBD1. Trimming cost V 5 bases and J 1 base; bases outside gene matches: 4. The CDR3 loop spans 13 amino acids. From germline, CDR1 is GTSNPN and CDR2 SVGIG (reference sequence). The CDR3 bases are TGTGCCTGGCAGGGACAGTTTAACTATGGCTACACCTTC. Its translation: CAWQGQFNYGYTF.

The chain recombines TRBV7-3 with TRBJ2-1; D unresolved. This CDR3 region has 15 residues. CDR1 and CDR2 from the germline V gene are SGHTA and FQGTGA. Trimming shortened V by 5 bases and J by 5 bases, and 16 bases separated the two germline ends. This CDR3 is CASSSSSGPHNEQFF. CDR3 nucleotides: TGTGCCAGCAGCAGTAGTTCTGGGCCCCACAATGAGCAGTTCTTC.

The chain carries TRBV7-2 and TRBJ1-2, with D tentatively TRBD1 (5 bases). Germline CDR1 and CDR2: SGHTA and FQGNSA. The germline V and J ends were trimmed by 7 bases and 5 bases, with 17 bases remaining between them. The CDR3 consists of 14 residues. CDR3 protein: CASNPQQGGYGYTF. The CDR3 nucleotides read TGTGCCAGCAACCCCCAGCAGGGTGGTTATGGCTACACCTTC.

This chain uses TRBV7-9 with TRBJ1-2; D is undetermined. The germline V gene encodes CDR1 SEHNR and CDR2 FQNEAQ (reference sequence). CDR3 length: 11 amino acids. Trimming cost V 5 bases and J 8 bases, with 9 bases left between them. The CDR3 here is CASSPGSGYTF. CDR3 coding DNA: TGTGCCAGCAGCCCAGGCAGCGGCTACACCTTC.

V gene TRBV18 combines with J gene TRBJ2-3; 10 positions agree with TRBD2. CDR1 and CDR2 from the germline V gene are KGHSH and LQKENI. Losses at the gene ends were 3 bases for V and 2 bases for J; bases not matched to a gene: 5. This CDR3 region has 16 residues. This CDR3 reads CASSPGAGGVTDTQYF. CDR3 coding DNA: TGTGCCAGCTCACCCGGAGCGGGAGGGGTCACAGATACGCAGTATTTT.

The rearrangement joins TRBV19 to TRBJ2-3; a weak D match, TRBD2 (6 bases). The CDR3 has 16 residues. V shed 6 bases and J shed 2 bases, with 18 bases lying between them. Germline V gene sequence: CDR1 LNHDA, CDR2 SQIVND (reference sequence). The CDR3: CASSRHSGINTDTQYF. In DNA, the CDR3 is TGTGCCAGTAGCAGACATAGCGGAATAAACACAGATACGCAGTATTTT.

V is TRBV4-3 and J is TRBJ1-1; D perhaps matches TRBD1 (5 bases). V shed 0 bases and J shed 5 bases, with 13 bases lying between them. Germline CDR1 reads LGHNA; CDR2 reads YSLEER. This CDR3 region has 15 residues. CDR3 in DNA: TGCGCCAGCAGCCAAGACAGGGCAGTAGTAACTGAAGCTTTCTTT. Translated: CASSQDRAVVTEAFF.

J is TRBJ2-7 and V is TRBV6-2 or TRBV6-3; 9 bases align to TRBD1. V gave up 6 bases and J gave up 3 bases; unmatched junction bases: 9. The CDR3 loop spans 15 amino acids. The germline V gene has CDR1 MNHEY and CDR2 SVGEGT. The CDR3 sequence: CASSSPGQGFYEQYF. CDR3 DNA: TGTGCCAGCAGCTCTCCGGGACAGGGTTTCTACGAGCAGTACTTC.

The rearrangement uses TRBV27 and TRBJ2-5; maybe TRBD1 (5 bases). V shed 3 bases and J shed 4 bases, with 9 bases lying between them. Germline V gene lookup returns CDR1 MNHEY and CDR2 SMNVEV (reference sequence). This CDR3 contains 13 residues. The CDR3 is CASSFGAPETQYF. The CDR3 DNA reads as TGTGCCAGCAGTTTTGGGGCACCAGAGACCCAGTACTTC.

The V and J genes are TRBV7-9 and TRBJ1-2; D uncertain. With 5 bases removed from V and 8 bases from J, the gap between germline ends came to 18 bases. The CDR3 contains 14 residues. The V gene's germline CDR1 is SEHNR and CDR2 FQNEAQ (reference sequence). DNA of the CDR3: TGTGCCAGCAGCCTCGCGGGAGGGCTGGAGGGCTACACCTTC. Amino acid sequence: CASSLAGGLEGYTF.